The rows below give T cell receptor beta chains drawn from one sample of a study of early stage breast cancer tumors. Profiled with immunoSEQ multiplex PCR; TCRdb holds only in-frame clones, not every one. Of some 72,000 clones in the sample, around 80% were seen once. Sequencing was done on a sample of blood. Receptors were obtained from a person aged 55 to 75 with breast cancer. Both conserved end residues are trimmed from each CDR3. D genes are given only for firm matches. The size entry is marked missing in some rows and otherwise reads once, few, many or a size class.

>-|-|TRBV10-3
AISDSGTGANVLT
>-|-|TRBV5-1
ASRGTNEKLF
>-|-|TRBV18
ASSPTQETQY
>-|-|TRBV19
ASSKGTLLGETQY
>-|-|TRBV30
AWKVTGEVTGELF
>-|-|TRBV19
ASSVRGSLLKKLF
>-|few|TRBV7-2
ASNPGRGYEQY
>-|-|TRBV6-1
ASKDHVGEQY
>-|-|TRBV27
ASRVKPGSYYGYT
>-|-|TRBV2
ASGPGNQPQH
>-|few|TRBV28
ASSLGNTIY
>-|-|TRBV19
ASSIRAPGHGDQPQH
>TRBD2|-|TRBV4-3
ASSQDRGLAVGYEQF
>-|-|TRBV9
ASSPGGGSYGYEQY
>TRBD1|-|TRBV7-3
ASSLQGANTGELF
>-|-|TRBV28
ASSSNSGANVLT
>-|-|TRBV27
ASSLEGQQPQH
>-|once|TRBV11-3
ASSPGGEDEQY
>-|-|TRBV6-5
ASSPRGRDYGYT
>TRBD1|-|TRBV5-4
ASSFWDRGETQY
>TRBD1|once|TRBV7-8
ASSPGTGFNQPQH
>-|few|TRBV11-2
ASSLKGNTEAF
>-|-|TRBV7-2
ASSPHGQLHYGYT
>TRBD2|-|TRBV9
ASSVFDRTSGGETQY
>-|-|TRBV7-8
ASRGAAQETQY
>TRBD2|-|TRBV5-1
ASSLSGALTEQF
>-|-|TRBV5-1
ASSFPPGGPQKNTEAF
>TRBD2|-|TRBV7-8
ASSLIWAGVGNEQF
>-|-|TRBV30
ACPSRGTGELF
>TRBD2|-|TRBV19
ASSPETGGSTDTQY
>TRBD1|-|TRBV6-6
ASTKGATEAF
>TRBD2|-|TRBV7-9
ASSPGTSVQTQY
>TRBD2|-|TRBV2
ASSAQNGGETQY
>TRBD2|-|TRBV11-1
ASSQRGLAGVHEQF
>TRBD1|once|TRBV9
ASSVSGQGYNEQF
>TRBD1|-|TRBV10-2
ASLGQGVFGDTQY
>-|-|TRBV7-9
ASHGNTIY
>TRBD1|-|TRBV2
ASSEDGQGITSPLH
>-|few|TRBV2
ASSPSGDSPLH
>-|-|TRBV10-3
AIRRTERGEQY
>TRBD2|-|TRBV28
ASRRENEQF
>-|-|TRBV5-8
ASSRMGNKAQPQH
>-|few|TRBV2
ASSEQGYGYT
>-|-|TRBV19
ASSIPNSGTDYGYT